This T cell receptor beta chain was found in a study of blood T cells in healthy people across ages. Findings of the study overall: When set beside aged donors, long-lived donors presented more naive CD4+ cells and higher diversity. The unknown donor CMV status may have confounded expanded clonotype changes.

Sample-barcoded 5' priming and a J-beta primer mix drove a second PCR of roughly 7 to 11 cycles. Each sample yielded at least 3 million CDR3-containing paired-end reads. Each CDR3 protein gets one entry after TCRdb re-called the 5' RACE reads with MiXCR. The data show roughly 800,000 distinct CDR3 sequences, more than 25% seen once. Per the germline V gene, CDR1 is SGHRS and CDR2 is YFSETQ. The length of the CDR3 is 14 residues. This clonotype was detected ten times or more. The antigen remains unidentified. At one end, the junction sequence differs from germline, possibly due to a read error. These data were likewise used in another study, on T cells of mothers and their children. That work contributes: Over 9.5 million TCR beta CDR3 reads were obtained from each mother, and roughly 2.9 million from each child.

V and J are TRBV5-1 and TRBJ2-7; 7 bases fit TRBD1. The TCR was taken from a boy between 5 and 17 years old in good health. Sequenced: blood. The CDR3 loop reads CASSLGAGGYEQYF. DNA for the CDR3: TGTGCCAGCAGCTTAGGGGCAGGGGGCTACGAGCAGTACTTC. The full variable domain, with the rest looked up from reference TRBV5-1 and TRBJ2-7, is KAGVTQTPRYLIKTRGQQVTLSCSPISGHRSVSWYQQTPGQGLQFLFEYFSETQRNKGNFPGRFSGRQFSNSRSEMNVSTLELGDSALYLCASSLGAGGYEQYFGPGTRLTVT.